Below, 6 T cell receptor beta chains from the same sample are listed, as sequenced in a study of T-cell memory formation after mild COVID-19. TCRdb independently ran MiXCR on the 5' RACE reads; one entry per CDR3 protein. The sample has 500,000 to 650,000 distinct CDR3 sequences, less than 25% seen once. Sequencing input: PBMCs or a T cell subset sorted from them (not recorded which). Source of these receptors: an adult woman who had mild COVID-19 (a few samples of this study predate the infection). Cell type and time point are not known.

The chain combines TRBV5-1 with TRBJ2-4; TRBD1 agrees at 7 bases. Germline lookup yields CDR1 SGHRS and CDR2 YFSETQ. This CDR3 comprises 15 residues. The J segment lost 6 bases and the V segment lost 1 base, leaving 7 bases of the junction unmatched. This chain's CDR3 is CASSLNGQAPNIQYF. CDR3 nucleotide sequence: TGCGCCAGCAGCTTGAATGGACAGGCCCCAAACATTCAGTACTTC.

There are a few counts of this clonotype. The rearrangement uses TRBV12-3 or TRBV12-4 and TRBJ1-2; D is ambiguous. Trimming took 5 bases from V and 8 from J, leaving 18 bases between them. The CDR3 length is 14 residues. As DNA, the CDR3 is TGTGCCAGCAGTCCACATCGGACGGTTATGGGCTACACCTTC. Translating gives CASSPHRTVMGYTF.

The CDR3 loop reads CASSYLGAGRTPTQYF. The CDR3 DNA follows: TGTGCCAGCAGTTACCTCGGGGCAGGTCGAACCCCTACGCAGTATTTT. This chain connects TRBV6-2 or TRBV6-3 to TRBJ2-3; D may match TRBD1 or TRBD2 (5 bases each). The CDR3 totals 16 residues. Deletions cut 2 bases from V and 8 bases from J, with 20 bases between. Germline V CDR1 and CDR2: MNHEY, SVGEGT.

This clonotype was picked up many times. The V call is TRBV6-2 or TRBV6-3, the J call TRBJ1-1; TRBD1 agrees at 7 bases. The CDR3 consists of 14 residues. Germline CDR1 is MNHEY and CDR2 is SVGEGT. V lost 6 bases, J lost 12 bases, and 16 bases stayed unmatched. The CDR3 region is CASSPAARQGVPFF. CDR3 in DNA: TGTGCCAGCAGCCCCGCGGCCAGGCAGGGGGTACCTTTCTTT.

This clonotype appeared a few times. The chain carries TRBV11-2 and TRBJ2-2; tentatively, D is TRBD2 (6 bases). CDR1 is SGHAT, CDR2 FQNNGV, per germline. The CDR3 length is 14 residues. Trimming left V 5 bases short and J 4 bases short, with 11 bases between. This chain's CDR3 is CASSVLEGTGELFF. The CDR3 DNA is TGTGCCAGCAGCGTATTGGAGGGCACCGGGGAGCTGTTTTTT.

This clonotype was observed a handful of times. The J gene is TRBJ1-2, the V gene TRBV27; TRBD1 matches 8 bases. The CDR3 consists of 14 residues. Germline V gene lookup returns CDR1 MNHEY and CDR2 SMNVEV (reference sequence). V was pared by 5 bases and J by 6 bases, with 8 bases of the junction left unmatched. The CDR3 nucleotides are TGTGCCAGCAGTCCCCCGGACAGGGTCCATGGCTACACCTTC. Translated, it gives CASSPPDRVHGYTF.